This entry concerns a single T cell receptor (beta chain). This specimen belongs to a study of response to subunit inactivated influenza vaccine. TCRdb re-analysed the RT-PCR reads in MiXCR, keeping a single row per CDR3 protein. The data contain more than 500,000 distinct CDR3 sequences, about 11% of them singletons. The ends lost 10 bases at V and 0 bases at J; junction bases unmatched: 6. This CDR3 is 14 amino acids long. CDR1 and CDR2 (germline): ENHRY, SYGVKD. The sample also formed part of further work on T cells expressing NK-cell markers. That paper states: UMIs were included in TCR beta cDNA generated by 5'RACE template switching. Seven HCMV-seropositive donors and one seronegative donor made up the eight sequenced donors.

The origin of this receptor is a man aged 50 to 60 who received an inactivated influenza vaccine. Sequences were derived from PBMCs from blood, sampled on the day of vaccination. The chain employs TRBV10-3 and TRBJ2-1; 7 nucleotides match TRBD2. This chain's CDR3 is CATTSDSSYNEQFF. CDR3 in DNA: TGTGCCACCACTAGCGACAGCTCCTACAATGAGCAGTTCTTC.